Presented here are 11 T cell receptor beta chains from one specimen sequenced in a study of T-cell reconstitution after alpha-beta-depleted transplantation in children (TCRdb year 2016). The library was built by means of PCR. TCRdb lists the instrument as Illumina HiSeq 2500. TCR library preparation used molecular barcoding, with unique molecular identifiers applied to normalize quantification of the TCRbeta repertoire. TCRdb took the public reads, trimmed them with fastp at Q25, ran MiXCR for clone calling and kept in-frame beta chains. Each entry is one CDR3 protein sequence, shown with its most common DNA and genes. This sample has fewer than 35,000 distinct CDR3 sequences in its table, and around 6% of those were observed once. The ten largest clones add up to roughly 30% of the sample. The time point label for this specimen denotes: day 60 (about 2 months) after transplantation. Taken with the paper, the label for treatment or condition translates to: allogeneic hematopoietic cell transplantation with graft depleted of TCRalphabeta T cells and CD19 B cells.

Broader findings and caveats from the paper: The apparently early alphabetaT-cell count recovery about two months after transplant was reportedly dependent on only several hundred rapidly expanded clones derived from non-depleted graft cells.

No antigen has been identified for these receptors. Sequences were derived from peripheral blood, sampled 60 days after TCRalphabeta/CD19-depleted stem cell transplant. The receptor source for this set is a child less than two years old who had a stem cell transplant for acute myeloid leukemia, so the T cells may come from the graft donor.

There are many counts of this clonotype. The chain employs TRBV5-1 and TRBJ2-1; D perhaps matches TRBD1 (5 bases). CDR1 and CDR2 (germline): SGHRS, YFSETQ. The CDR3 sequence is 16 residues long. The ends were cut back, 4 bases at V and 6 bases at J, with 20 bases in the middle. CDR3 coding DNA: TGCGCCAGCAGCGCCCCCCCGGACACTCGCTTCAATGAGCAGTTCTTC. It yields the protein CASSAPPDTRFNEQFF. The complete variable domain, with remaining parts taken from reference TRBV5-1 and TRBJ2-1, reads KAGVTQTPRYLIKTRGQQVTLSCSPISGHRSVSWYQQTPGQGLQFLFEYFSETQRNKGNFPGRFSGRQFSNSRSEMNVSTLELGDSALYLCASSAPPDTRFNEQFFGPGTRLTVL.

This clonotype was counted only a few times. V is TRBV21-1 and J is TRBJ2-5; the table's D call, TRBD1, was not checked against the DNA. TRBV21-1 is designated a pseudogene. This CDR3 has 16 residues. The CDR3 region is CASSKEGDGLQETQYF. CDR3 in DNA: TGTGCCAGCAGCAAAGAAGGGGACGGACTTCAAGAGACCCAGTACTTC.

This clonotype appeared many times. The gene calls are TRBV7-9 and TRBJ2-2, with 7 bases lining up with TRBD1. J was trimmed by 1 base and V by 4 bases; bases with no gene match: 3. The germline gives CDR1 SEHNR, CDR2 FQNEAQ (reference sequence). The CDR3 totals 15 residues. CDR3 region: CASSYRQGNTGELFF. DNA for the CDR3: TGTGCCAGCAGCTACCGACAGGGGAACACCGGGGAGCTGTTTTTT. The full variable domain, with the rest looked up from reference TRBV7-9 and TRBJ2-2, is DTGVSQNPRHKITKRGQNVTFRCDPISEHNRLYWYRQTLGQGPEFLTYFQNEAQLEKSRLLSDRFSAERPKGSFSTLEIQRTEQGDSAMYLCASSYRQGNTGELFFGEGSRLTVL.

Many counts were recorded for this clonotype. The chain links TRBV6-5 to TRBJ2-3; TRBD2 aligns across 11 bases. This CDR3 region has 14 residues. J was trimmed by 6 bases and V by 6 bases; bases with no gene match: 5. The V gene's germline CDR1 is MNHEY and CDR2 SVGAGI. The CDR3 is CASSYLAGGDTQYF. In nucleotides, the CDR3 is TGTGCCAGCAGCTATCTAGCGGGGGGCGATACGCAGTATTTT.

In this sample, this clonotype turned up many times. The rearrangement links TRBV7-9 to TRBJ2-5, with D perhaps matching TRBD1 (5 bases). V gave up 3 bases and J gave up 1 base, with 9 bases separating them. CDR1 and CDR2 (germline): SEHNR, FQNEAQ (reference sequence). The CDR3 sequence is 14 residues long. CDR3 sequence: CASSFTGFQETQYF. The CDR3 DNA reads TGTGCCAGCAGCTTCACAGGTTTCCAAGAGACCCAGTACTTC.

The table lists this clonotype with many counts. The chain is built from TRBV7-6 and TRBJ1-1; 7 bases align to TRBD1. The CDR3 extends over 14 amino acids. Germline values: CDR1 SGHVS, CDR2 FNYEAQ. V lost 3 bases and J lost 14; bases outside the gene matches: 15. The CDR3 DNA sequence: TGTGCCAGCAGCTTGGCCGACAGGGCGGAAACTGCCTTCTTT. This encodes CASSLADRAETAFF.

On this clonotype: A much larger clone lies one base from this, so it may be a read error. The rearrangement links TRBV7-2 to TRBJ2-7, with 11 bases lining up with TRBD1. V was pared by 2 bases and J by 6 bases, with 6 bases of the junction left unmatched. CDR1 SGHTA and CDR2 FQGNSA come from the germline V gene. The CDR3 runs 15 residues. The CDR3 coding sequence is TGTGCCAGCAGCTTACGGACAGGGGGCGTCATCGAGCAGTACTTC. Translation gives CASSLRTGGVIEQYF.

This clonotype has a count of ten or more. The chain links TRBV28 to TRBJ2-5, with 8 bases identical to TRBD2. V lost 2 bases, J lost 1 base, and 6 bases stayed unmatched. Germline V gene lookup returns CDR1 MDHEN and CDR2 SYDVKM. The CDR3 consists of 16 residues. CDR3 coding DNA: TGTGCCAGCAGTTTACCCCCGGGAGGGGTCCAAGAGACCCAGTACTTC. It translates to CASSLPPGGVQETQYF.

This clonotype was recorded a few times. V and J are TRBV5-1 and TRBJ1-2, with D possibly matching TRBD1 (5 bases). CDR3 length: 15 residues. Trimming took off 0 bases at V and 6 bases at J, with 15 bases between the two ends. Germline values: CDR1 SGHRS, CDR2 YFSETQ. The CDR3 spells CASSLAARVSDGYTF. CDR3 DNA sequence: TGCGCCAGCAGCTTGGCCGCCAGGGTATCAGATGGCTACACCTTC. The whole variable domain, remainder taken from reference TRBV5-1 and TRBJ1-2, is KAGVTQTPRYLIKTRGQQVTLSCSPISGHRSVSWYQQTPGQGLQFLFEYFSETQRNKGNFPGRFSGRQFSNSRSEMNVSTLELGDSALYLCASSLAARVSDGYTFGSGTRLTVV.

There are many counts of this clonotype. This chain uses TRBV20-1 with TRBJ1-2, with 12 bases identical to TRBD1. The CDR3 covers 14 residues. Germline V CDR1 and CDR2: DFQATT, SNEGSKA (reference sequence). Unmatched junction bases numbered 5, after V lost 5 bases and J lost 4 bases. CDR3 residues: CSAERDRGPYGYTF. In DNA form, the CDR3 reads TGCAGTGCTGAGCGGGACAGGGGGCCCTATGGCTACACCTTC.

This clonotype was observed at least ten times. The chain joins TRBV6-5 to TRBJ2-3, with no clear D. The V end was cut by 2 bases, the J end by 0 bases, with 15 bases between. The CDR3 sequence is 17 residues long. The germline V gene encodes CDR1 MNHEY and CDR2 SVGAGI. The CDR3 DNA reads TGTGCCAGCAGTTACCCCAGCCGCGGTGCTAGCACAGATACGCAGTATTTT. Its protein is CASSYPSRGASTDTQYF.